This section outlines one T cell receptor (beta chain) sequence together with its context. This clone appeared once. Its antigen remains unidentified. Base qualities are not recorded, but no much larger clone differs from it by a single base. The data originate from a study of cytomegalovirus exposure and HLA in healthy donors (dated 2017 in TCRdb). Regarding the complete study: An earlier analysis of 587 of the donors reported under 300 Gb of sequence data and 117 million unique TCR beta sequences obtained from about 180 million T cells. Alongside the repertoire data, information on donor age, sex, ethnicity and CMV serostatus was compiled. Besides the first cohort of hundreds of subjects, a separate validation cohort made up of about 120 different subjects was used. A later genetic analysis took genome-wide SNP genotypes for about three fifths of the 666 donors and used that subset as a discovery cohort. The number of typed donors differed by locus: about 629-630 for A, B, C, DRB1 and DQB1; some 540 for DQA1; roughly 600 for DPA1; and some 450 for DPB1. To decide whether each TCR beta V gene segment behaved as functional or pseudogenic, an earlier analysis of some 600 of the donors relied on high-throughput TCR beta sequencing. All discovery cohort repertoires had been generated on a single sequencing platform. Rather than using new phenotypic data, the later analysis identified candidate immune exposures from TCR beta sequences and from how often those sequences occurred across donors. The study aimed to test whether signatures of past pathogen exposure could be identified by cataloging public T cell receptors. Among around 400 genotyped donors of the cohort, an average of around 240,000 unique TCR beta nucleotide sequences was sequenced per donor, of which 15% to 20% were non-productive. Class I and class II HLA loci were covered by the typing at four-digit resolution. To study patterns of TCR occurrence, a later analysis re-analyzed previously published TCR beta repertoires from under 750 donors and added high-resolution HLA genotyping. About 320 gigabases of sequencing data and approximately 85 million unique TCR sequences were included in an early release covering roughly 600 HLA-typed donors. Five DR-DQ haplotypes were handled as single units for association and clustering because linkage in the cohort was strong. Using immunosequencing, the study profiled T cell repertoires from around 670 subjects and related those repertoires to cytomegalovirus serostatus. High-throughput TCR immunosequencing, statistical association of individual TCRs with disease status, and machine learning were combined to predict cytomegalovirus infection status. Of the approximately 370 genotyped donors, 75% to 85% were placed in the genetic ancestry cluster associated with self-reported Caucasian donors.

Cut back by 6 bases and 3 bases, the V and J ends lie 9 bases apart. From a lookup of the germline V gene (reference sequence), CDR1 and CDR2 are GTSNPN and SVGIG. CDR3 length: 11 amino acids, cysteine to phenylalanine. The read is trimmed to its CDR3 DNA, 33 bases read in frame from base 1. Library preparation used the immunoSEQ multiplex PCR assay. A mixture of 60 forward primers for TCR Vbeta segments and 13 reverse primers for TCR Jbeta segments was used in the multiplex PCR. The CDR3 region of rearranged TCR beta genes was amplified from genomic DNA by a multiplex PCR assay. The Illumina HiSeq System was used to sequence the amplified TCR beta libraries as 87-base-pair reads. The authors processed their data as follows. In a later analysis, about 80 million unique TCR beta chains were counted across the approximately 640 repertoires, and roughly 11 million of these chains were shared by at least two donors. To remove PCR and sequencing errors, raw reads were error-corrected and collapsed into unique sequences using a nearest-neighbor algorithm that merged closely related sequences. V, D and J gene segments were assigned by aligning CDR3 sequences to IMGT reference sequences. For a sequence to be retained, at least a six-nucleotide match to both a V gene segment and a J gene segment was required. Rearrangements were called productive when the CDR3 lacked stop codons and stayed in frame with V and J; all others were non-productive. Following IMGT convention, CDR3 was defined as the stretch from the second conserved V-encoded cysteine up to the conserved J-encoded phenylalanine. Sequences without an unambiguous match to a single V gene segment were excluded from the earlier analysis of 450 to 650 of the donors. In an earlier analysis of approximately 590 of the donors, V segments were called functional above 56.7% productive rearrangements and were called segregating when the between-donor standard deviation exceeded 5%. A statistical classification framework was built to diagnose cytomegalovirus status from the catalog of TCR beta chain sequences. In a later analysis, TCR nucleotide sequences were compared against IMGT/GENE-DB human TR gene sequences so that V and J genes could be assigned. The TCRdist pipeline was used in a later analysis to assign CDR3 sequences and most-parsimonious VDJ recombination scenarios. In a later analysis, each TCR beta chain was defined by its CDR3 amino acid sequence together with its V-gene family, and reads lacking a unique V-gene family were excluded. In a later analysis, 450 to 600 highly shared, low-generation-probability nucleotide sequences were removed to address suspected cross-contamination and a sequencing artifact. A later analysis calculated a clonal expansion index for each public chain from normalized within-repertoire ranks of inferred template counts. A later analysis computed generation probabilities with a VDJ recombination model fitted to out-of-frame rearrangements, and checked the results against IGoR. Hypergeometric tests were used in a later analysis to score TCR-TCR, TCR-HLA and TCR-CMV co-occurrence, with a repertoire-size bias correction applied to the TCR pairs. False discovery rates were estimated in a later analysis by permuting HLA or CMV assignments 20 times. In a later analysis, co-occurring TCRs were grouped using DBSCAN, with TCRdist sequence similarity added in when clustering inside HLA-allele-positive subsets. Repertoires with fewer than 30,000 or more than 120,000 public chains were left out of co-occurrence clustering, as were a few repertoires with anomalous nucleotide sharing. TCRdb re-hosts the immuneACCESS table, in-frame sequences only. Its copies lack some clones; in the studies checked, an unresolved V gene accounts for under half of them, and the cause for the rest is not known. From that table come the V and J calls and clone size; the DNA was used to work out D and trimming. The sample has hundreds of thousands of clones on record, 82% of them singletons. The biggest ten clones account for 6% of the sample.

In total, approximately 700 healthy bone marrow donors made up the cohort. Cohort members were all nominally healthy when sampled, although unrecorded immune exposures were likely present. The donor was CMV seropositive and was included in the group of some 290 seropositive cohort members. A peripheral blood sample was provided by each donor, and peripheral blood mononuclear cells were used for TCR beta sequencing. The Qiagen DNeasy Blood Extraction Kit was used to extract genomic DNA from the blood cell samples. On the study overall, not on this receptor specifically: Presence/absence analyses assumed roughly uniform sequencing depth across donors, an assumption that may not hold. In a later analysis, TCR association rates were found to vary across HLA loci, with the most associated TCRs seen for DRB1 alleles and the fewest for HLA-C alleles. V-gene and J-gene trimming of TCR beta chains was associated with a missense DCLRE1C variant in a later genetic analysis, and the association was replicated in an independent cohort. In a later analysis, several top co-occurrence clusters were reported to appear linked to parvovirus B19, influenza, CMV and Epstein-Barr virus. In an earlier analysis of about 550 of the donors, most TCR beta V segments were observed in productive rearrangements about 90% or about 30% of the time, broadly matching IMGT annotations. A later analysis found that HLA-associated TCR beta chains were more clonally expanded and had lower generation probabilities than equally common non-associated chains. In a later analysis, more than 15,000 TCR beta sequences were associated with specific HLA alleles at a false discovery rate of 0.05. According to the authors, the approach could potentially be generalized to other disease states and immunological phenotypes. For the cohort, immune exposure information was limited to CMV serostatus. Only TCR beta chains were sequenced in this cohort, and the absence of alpha or paired-chain data limited detectable features. The 87-base-pair reads could not distinguish some IMGT-functional V segments, including TRBV6-2 and TRBV6-3, so those segments were excluded. HLA typing was unavailable for some donors at each locus, so association tests used only the typed subset. While some public TCRs were present in many individuals, most TCR sequences turned up only very rarely across donors. A cluster of highly shared sequence variants was judged likely to represent a technical artifact of the sequencing pipeline. A further reported finding was that TCR beta sequences accurately predicted the HLA-A and HLA-B alleles for most subjects in the first cohort. The study gave a list of roughly 150 TCR beta chains associated with cytomegalovirus. According to a later genetic analysis, donors in an Asian-associated ancestry cluster had fewer N-insertions in productive TCRs than the approximately 650-donor mean. In vitro tests confirmed that a few of the cytomegalovirus-associated TCR beta chains recognize cytomegalovirus antigens. The classifier was reported to diagnose cytomegalovirus status with high specificity and sensitivity in both the original and validation cohorts. Because counts were too low, roughly 17 rarely observed V segments, including chromosome 9 orphons, were left out of the earlier analysis of a few hundred of the donors. A later analysis found that most CMV-associated TCR beta chains appeared HLA-restricted, with HLA associations seemingly driven largely by CMV exposure. Strong co-occurrence of HLA alleles, especially DR and DQ, made assigning TCR associations to individual alleles difficult. Linkage disequilibrium might explain the correlated functional status among segregating V segments, but an unknown experimental factor could not be excluded.

The rearrangement joined TRBV30 to TRBJ2-7; a confident D gene designation cannot be given. The TCR was taken from a man in his forties in good health and CMV-seropositive. Sequencing used PBMCs. The DNA sequence is as follows: TGTGCCTGCTCCGCGAGCTACGAGCAGTACTTC. Its protein reads: CACSASYEQYF.